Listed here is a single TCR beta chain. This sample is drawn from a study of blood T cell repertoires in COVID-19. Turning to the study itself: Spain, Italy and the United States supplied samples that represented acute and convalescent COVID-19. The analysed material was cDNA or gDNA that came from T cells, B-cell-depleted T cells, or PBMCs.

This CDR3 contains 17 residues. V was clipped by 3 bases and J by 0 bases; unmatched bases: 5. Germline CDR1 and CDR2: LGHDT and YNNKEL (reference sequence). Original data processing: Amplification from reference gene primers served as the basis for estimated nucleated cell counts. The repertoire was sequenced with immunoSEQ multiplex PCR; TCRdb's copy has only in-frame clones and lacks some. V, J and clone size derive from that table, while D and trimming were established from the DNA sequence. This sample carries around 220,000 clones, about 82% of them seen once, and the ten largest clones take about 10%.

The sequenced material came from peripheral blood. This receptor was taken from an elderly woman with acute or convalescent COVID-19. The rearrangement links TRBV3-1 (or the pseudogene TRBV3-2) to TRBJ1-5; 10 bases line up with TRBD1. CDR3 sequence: CASSQGQGTRSNQPQHF. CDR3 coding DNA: TGTGCCAGCAGCCAGGGACAGGGGACCCGTAGCAATCAGCCCCAGCATTTT.